These 2 T cell receptor beta chains came from one sample sequenced in a study of CD8+ T cells in alopecia areata. Following RNA extraction, reverse transcription yielded cDNA that acted as the sequencing template. The protocol was immunoSEQ multiplex PCR, while the TCRdb copy is restricted to in-frame clones and leaves out a portion. Recorded here are some 6,000 clones, none singletons. CD4, CD8alpha, NKG2D, NKG2ACE and other markers were used to sort pooled cutaneous lymph node cells. The source material was CD8+ T cells sorted from a lymph node. These receptors were obtained from a C3H/HeJ mouse with alopecia areata. The MHC haplotype of this mouse line is H2-k.

With regard to this clone: The gene symbols are mouse symbols. The CDR3 end is not reached by the read, which stops 4 residues before it; the germline J gene fills it in. The chain links TRBV29 to TRBJ2-5, with D possibly matching TRBD2 (6 bases). In germline, CDR1 is MSHET, CDR2 SYDVDS. The CDR3 runs 13 residues. V was pared by 3 bases and J by 3 bases, with 7 bases between. The CDR3 loop reads CASSFWGQDTQYF. The sequenced CDR3 bases are TGTGCTAGCAGTTTCTGGGGTCAAGAC.

On this clone: The gene names here belong to mouse. The read gets to within 4 residues of the CDR3 end, and the germline J gene fills in the rest. The same CDR3 arises from other DNA sequences in this sample as well. The chain is built from TRBV29 and TRBJ2-1, with D maybe TRBD2 (6 bases). The germline V and J ends were trimmed by 2 bases and 4 bases, with 6 bases remaining between them. The germline V gene has CDR1 MSHET and CDR2 SYDVDS. The CDR3 contains 13 residues. The CDR3 DNA, read in part, is TGTGCTAGCAGTTTAGGGGGGTATGCT. Its translation is CASSLGGYA. The complete CDR3 protein is CASSLGGYAEQFF.